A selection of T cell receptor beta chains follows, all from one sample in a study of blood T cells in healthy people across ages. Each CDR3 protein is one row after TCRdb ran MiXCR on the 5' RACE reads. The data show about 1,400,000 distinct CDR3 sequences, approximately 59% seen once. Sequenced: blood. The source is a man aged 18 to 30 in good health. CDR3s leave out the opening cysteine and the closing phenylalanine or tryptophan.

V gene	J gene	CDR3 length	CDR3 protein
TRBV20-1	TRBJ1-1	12	SANIQGANTEAF
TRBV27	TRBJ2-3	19	ASSLLRTGVGAGGNTDTQY
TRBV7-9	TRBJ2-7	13	AGSFEDRGLYEQY
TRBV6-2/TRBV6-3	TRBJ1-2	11	ASSQGFHYGYT
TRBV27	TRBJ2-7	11	ASSLRGAYEQY
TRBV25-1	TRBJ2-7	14	ASSDQGTASSYEQY
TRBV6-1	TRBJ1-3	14	ASSEDWDAPGNTIY
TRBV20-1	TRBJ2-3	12	SARDSQNSDTQY
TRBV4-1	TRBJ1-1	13	ASSQGPSTNTEAF
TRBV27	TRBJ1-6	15	ASSLSGVPSPYSPLH
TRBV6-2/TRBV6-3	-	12	ASSRPDIQETQY
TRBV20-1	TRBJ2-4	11	SAKRQGGNIQY
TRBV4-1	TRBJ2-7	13	ASSQKPGQLYEQY
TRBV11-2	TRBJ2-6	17	ASSSTPGQGGSGANVLT
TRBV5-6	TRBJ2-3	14	ASSAWTETSTDTQY
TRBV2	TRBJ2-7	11	AISVTSWEEQY
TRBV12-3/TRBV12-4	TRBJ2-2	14	ASSLVGQGITGELF
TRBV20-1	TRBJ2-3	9	SAQNTDTQY
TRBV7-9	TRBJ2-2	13	ASSLVAGTLGELF
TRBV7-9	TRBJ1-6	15	ASRQGGADQVNSPLH
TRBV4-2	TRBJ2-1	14	ASSLRPDRGYNEQF
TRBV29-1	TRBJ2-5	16	SVQDIRDRLEGKETQY
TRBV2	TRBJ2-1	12	ASNERLGGNEQF
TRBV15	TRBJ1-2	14	ATSRSLSNLSYGYT
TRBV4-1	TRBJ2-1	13	ASTTLGDEYNEQF
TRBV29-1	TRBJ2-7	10	SVGTSTYEQY
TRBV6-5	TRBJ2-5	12	ASSDSTLQETQY
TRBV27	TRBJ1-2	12	ASSLAYRGYGYT
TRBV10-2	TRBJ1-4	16	ASTGMNSPRAANEKLF
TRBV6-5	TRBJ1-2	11	ASSYSLACGYT
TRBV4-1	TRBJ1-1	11	ASSQVGATEAF
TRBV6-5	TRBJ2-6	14	ASSRMGTSGANVLT
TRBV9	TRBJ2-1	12	ASSARDYSNEQF
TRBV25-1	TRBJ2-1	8	AVEGNEQF
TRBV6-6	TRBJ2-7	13	ASSYSQGIGAEQY
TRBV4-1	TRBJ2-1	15	ASSESRAGISYNEQF
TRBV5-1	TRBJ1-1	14	ASSTGLLSRSTEAF
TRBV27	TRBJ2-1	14	ASSSWTSDPYNEQF